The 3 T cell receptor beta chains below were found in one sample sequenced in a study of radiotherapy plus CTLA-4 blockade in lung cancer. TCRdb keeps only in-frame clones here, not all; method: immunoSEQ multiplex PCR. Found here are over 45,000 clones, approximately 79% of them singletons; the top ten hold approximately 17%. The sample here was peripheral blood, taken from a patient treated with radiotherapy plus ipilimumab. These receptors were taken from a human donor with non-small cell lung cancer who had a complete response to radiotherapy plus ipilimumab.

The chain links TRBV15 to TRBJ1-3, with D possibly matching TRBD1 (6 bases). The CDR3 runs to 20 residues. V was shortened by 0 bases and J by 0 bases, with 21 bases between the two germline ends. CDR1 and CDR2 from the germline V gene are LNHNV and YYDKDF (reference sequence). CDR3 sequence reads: CATSRDRARQASSSGNTIYF. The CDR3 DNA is TGTGCCACCAGCAGAGATAGGGCTCGACAGGCGTCTTCCTCTGGAAACACCATATATTTT.

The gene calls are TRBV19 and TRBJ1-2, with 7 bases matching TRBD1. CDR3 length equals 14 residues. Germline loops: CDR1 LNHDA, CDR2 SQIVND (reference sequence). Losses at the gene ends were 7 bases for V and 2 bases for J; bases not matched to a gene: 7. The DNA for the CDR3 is TGTGCCAGTAAAAAGGGGGCGCAGAACTATGGCTACACCTTC. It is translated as CASKKGAQNYGYTF.

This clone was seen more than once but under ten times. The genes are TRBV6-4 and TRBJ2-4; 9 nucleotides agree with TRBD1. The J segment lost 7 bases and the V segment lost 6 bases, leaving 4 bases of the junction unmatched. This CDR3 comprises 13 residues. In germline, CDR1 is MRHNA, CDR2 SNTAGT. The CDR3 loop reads CASSPDRGNIQYF. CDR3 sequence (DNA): TGTGCCAGCAGCCCCGACAGGGGGAACATTCAGTACTTC.